A selection of T cell receptor beta chains follows, all from one sample in a study of graft-versus-host responses after intestinal transplantation. Profiling relied on immunoSEQ multiplex PCR, and the TCRdb table lists in-frame clones only, not all of them. The sample has roughly 7,000 clones, 89% seen once. This sample comprised PBMCs, obtained about 80 days after transplant. Every receptor here comes from a human patient who received an intestinal transplant, so some T cells may come from the graft donor. CDR3s include the opening cysteine and the closing phenylalanine or tryptophan. Fields, in order: J gene, V gene, clone size, D gene, CDR3 DNA, CDR3 protein. A D gene is named only where the DNA matches it firmly. Clone size, where shown, is once, few, many, or a class for clones that have expanded.

>TRBJ2-7|TRBV11-2|.|.
TGTGCCAGCAGCTTCCTTGGGCAAACCCGGTCCTCCTACGAGCAGTACTTC
CASSFLGQTRSSYEQYF
>TRBJ1-4|TRBV15|.|.
TGTGCCACCAGCAGAGATCGAGCAACTAATGAAAAACTGTTTTTT
CATSRDRATNEKLFF
>TRBJ2-5|TRBV6-1|.|TRBD2
TGTGCCAGCAGTGAACTAGCGGGGGGGCAAGAGACCCAGTACTTC
CASSELAGGQETQYF
>TRBJ2-7|TRBV30|.|.
TGTGCCTGGAGTGGGGGGGCAGGCATCTACGAGCAGTACTTC
CAWSGGAGIYEQYF
>TRBJ1-2|TRBV20-1|.|.
TGCAGTGCTAGCTCCGGCTATGGCTACACCTTC
CSASSGYGYTF
>TRBJ1-1|TRBV18|.|.
TGTGCCAGCTCACCTGGGAACACTGAAGCTTTCTTT
CASSPGNTEAFF
>TRBJ2-1|TRBV9|.|.
TGTGCCAGCAGCCCTTCGGGGGTTCCCTACAATGAGCAGTTCTTC
CASSPSGVPYNEQFF
>TRBJ2-2|TRBV9|once|.
TGTGCCAGCAGCGTAGGACGGGTCGGGGAGCTGTTTTTT
CASSVGRVGELFF
>TRBJ2-1|TRBV4-2|.|.
TGTGCCAGCAGCCTAAAGTCCGACTTTGTGGGGTCCTACAATGAGCAGTTCTTC
CASSLKSDFVGSYNEQFF
>TRBJ2-7|TRBV28|few|.
TGTGCCAGCAGTCGGACACCCGCCTACGAGCAGTACTTC
CASSRTPAYEQYF
>TRBJ1-5|TRBV18|once|.
TGTGCCAGTTCACCAACAGATAGCAATCAGCCCCAGCATTTT
CASSPTDSNQPQHF
>TRBJ2-3|TRBV29-1|.|TRBD2
TGCAGCGTTGGGAATAGCGGGGGCCCCAATTACCAAGATACGCAGTATTTT
CSVGNSGGPNYQDTQYF
>TRBJ1-2|TRBV6-6|.|.
TGTGCCAGCAGTTACAGGGGGGAGTATGGCTACACCTTC
CASSYRGEYGYTF
>TRBJ2-3|TRBV29-1|.|TRBD2
TGCAGCGTTTTAGCGGGAGTGAGCACAGATACGCAGTATTTT
CSVLAGVSTDTQYF
>TRBJ2-1|TRBV28|.|.
TGTGCCAGCAGTTTACTTCCGGGATCCCACAATGAGCAGTTCTTC
CASSLLPGSHNEQFF
>TRBJ2-2|TRBV27|.|TRBD1
TGTGCCAGCAGTCCCGGGACAGGGGTCCTCACCGGGGAGCTGTTTTTT
CASSPGTGVLTGELFF
>TRBJ1-5|TRBV30|.|TRBD1
TGTGCCTGGACCCGCCGGGACAGCTACTATAGCAATCAGCCCCAGCATTTT
CAWTRRDSYYSNQPQHF
>TRBJ2-3|TRBV11-2|.|TRBD2
TGTGCCAGCAGCGGGAGGGGGACTAGTAGTACGCAGTATTTT
CASSGRGTSSTQYF
>TRBJ2-5|TRBV21-1|.|.
TGTGCCAGCAGCAGGGACAGGGGAGAGACCCAGTACTTC
CASSRDRGETQYF
>TRBJ1-2|TRBV6-5|.|.
TGTGCCAGCAGTTACTCTACGGGGAATGGCTACACCTTC
CASSYSTGNGYTF
>TRBJ2-3|TRBV27|.|.
TGTGCCAGCAGTTTAGGCGTCACAGGGACAGATACGCAGTATTTT
CASSLGVTGTDTQYF
>TRBJ1-5|TRBV6-1|.|.
TGTGCCAGCACTCCTGGCAGCCCCAATCAGCCCCAGCATTTT
CASTPGSPNQPQHF
>TRBJ2-1|TRBV7-8|.|TRBD2
TGTGCCAGCAGCTTCTTCCGGGAGGCCAACAATGAGCAGTTCTTC
CASSFFREANNEQFF
>TRBJ2-5|TRBV7-6|.|TRBD2
TGTGCCAGCAGCCCACTAGCGGGATCTCCGGCCCAGTACTTC
CASSPLAGSPAQYF
>TRBJ2-7|TRBV28|.|.
TGTGCCAGCAGTCCGGGGGCGGCCTACGAGCAGTACTTC
CASSPGAAYEQYF
>TRBJ2-3|TRBV6-1|.|.
TGTGCCAGCAGTGACCTGCCCCCCCAGCGTTTGATAACAGATACGCAGTATTTT
CASSDLPPQRLITDTQYF
>TRBJ2-1|TRBV9|.|TRBD2
TGTGCCAGCAGCGCCGGACTAGCGGGAGAAGGTAATGAGCAGTTCTTC
CASSAGLAGEGNEQFF
>TRBJ1-2|TRBV5-4|.|.
TGTGCCAGCAGCTTGCTCGCAGGGGCCAGTTTCTATGGCTACACCTTC
CASSLLAGASFYGYTF
>TRBJ1-2|TRBV7-9|once|.
TGTGCCAGCAGCTCCGCAGAACCAGGTGGGGGGGCATATGGCTACACCTTC
CASSSAEPGGGAYGYTF
>TRBJ1-3|TRBV18|.|.
TGTGCCAGCTCACTGGACTCTGGAAACACCATATATTTT
CASSLDSGNTIYF
>TRBJ2-1|TRBV2|.|.
TGTGCCAGTATAAATTCTCGCAATGAGCAGTTCTTC
CASINSRNEQFF
>TRBJ2-1|TRBV9|.|.
TGTGCCAGCAGCGTAGGGTCGGGCAATGAGCAGTTCTTC
CASSVGSGNEQFF
>TRBJ1-1|TRBV7-3|.|.
TGTGCCAGCAGCTTAACGGGTCCTATAGGGACTGAAGCTTTCTTT
CASSLTGPIGTEAFF
>TRBJ1-2|TRBV6-5|.|.
TGTGCCAGCAGGGGGGCGGCGGGGGGCTATGGCTACACCTTC
CASRGAAGGYGYTF
>TRBJ2-1|TRBV25-1|.|TRBD1
TGTGCCAGCAGTGAATTAACGACAGGGGTCGAGCAGTTCTTC
CASSELTTGVEQFF
>TRBJ1-1|TRBV7-9|.|.
TGTGCCAGCAGCTTAGCGGGCGGCAGAAGTACCAACACTGAAGCTTTCTTT
CASSLAGGRSTNTEAFF
>TRBJ1-2|TRBV6-5|.|.
TGTGCCGCGCCTTCGCGTCCCAACTATGGCTACACCTTC
CAAPSRPNYGYTF
>TRBJ2-2|TRBV27|once|.
TGTGCCAGCAGCCGGTCCCAGGGAACGAACACCGGGGAGCTGTTTTTT
CASSRSQGTNTGELFF
>TRBJ1-1|TRBV28|.|.
TGTGCCAGCAGTCTCACAGTGGACGAAGCTTTCTTT
CASSLTVDEAFF
>TRBJ2-1|TRBV21-1|.|.
TGTGCCAGCAGCAAAGTGCGAGCGGGGGGTGACTCCTACAATGAGCAGTTCTTC
CASSKVRAGGDSYNEQFF
>TRBJ2-7|TRBV6-5|.|.
TGTGCCAGCAGTGAGGGAGGAGGAGGATACGAGCAGTACTTC
CASSEGGGGYEQYF
>TRBJ2-1|TRBV7-9|.|TRBD2
TGTGCCAGCACCCTGACTAGCAAAGGTCACAATGAGCAGTTCTTC
CASTLTSKGHNEQFF
>TRBJ1-2|TRBV4-2|.|TRBD1
TGTGCCAGCAGCCAAGGCACCGGGACAGGGTCTCATGGCTACACCTTC
CASSQGTGTGSHGYTF
>TRBJ1-2|TRBV6-6|.|.
TGTGCCAGCAGTTACTCGAACAACTATGGCTACACCTTC
CASSYSNNYGYTF
>TRBJ2-2|TRBV6-6|.|.
TGTGCCAGCAGCCCAGCGAACACCGGGGAGCTGTTTTTT
CASSPANTGELFF
>TRBJ1-6|TRBV6-5|.|.
TGTGCCAGCAGCCTCGGGCAGGCGCGATCACCCCTCCACTTT
CASSLGQARSPLHF
>TRBJ1-1|TRBV7-9|.|.
TGTGCCAGCAGCCCCAGGGTAAATTGGGGAAACACTGAAGCTTTCTTT
CASSPRVNWGNTEAFF
>TRBJ2-6|TRBV5-3|.|.
TGTGCCCGACACTTTAAGGGTACTGGGGCCAACGTCCTGACTTTC
CARHFKGTGANVLTF
>TRBJ2-1|TRBV7-9|once|.
TGTGCCACTCGGACAGGGAGGGCGTACAATGAGCAGTTCTTC
CATRTGRAYNEQFF